This T cell receptor beta chain was observed in a study of cytomegalovirus exposure and HLA in healthy donors. It was the roughly 110-subject validation cohort, separate from the approximately 620-subject first cohort, to which the donors belonged. TCRdb's table, derived via immunoSEQ multiplex PCR, lists solely in-frame clones and lacks some. The repertoire has some 100,000 clones, roughly 83% of them found once; the top ten carry 4.5% to 6%. The sequencing input was PBMCs. This clonotype was obtained from a man aged 18-30 years in good health and CMV-seronegative.

Written as DNA, the CDR3 is TGTGCCAGCAGCTCGACAGAGAAAACGTACGAGCAGTACTTC. Residues: CASSSTEKTYEQYF. The V gene is TRBV13, the J gene TRBJ2-7; a possible D gene is TRBD1 (5 bases). The ends were cut back, 4 bases at V and 4 bases at J, with 14 bases in the middle. The CDR3 sequence is 14 residues long. Germline loops: CDR1 PRHDT, CDR2 FYEKMQ (reference sequence).